This T cell receptor beta chain came from a study of blood T cell repertoires in COVID-19. TCRdb's copy holds only in-frame clones and misses some; the assay was immunoSEQ multiplex PCR. Seen here are fewer than 350,000 clones, 81% observed once, and the top ten hold just under 3%. Sequenced input: peripheral blood. This sequence was found in a woman between 55 and 75 years old with active or convalescent COVID-19.

The CDR3 DNA reads as TGTGCCAGCACCCGAGGACCCCGGGTGTATTTT. Translated: CASTRGPRVYF. The rearrangement uses TRBV7-8 and TRBJ2-3; D is ambiguous. Germline CDR1 reads SGHVS; CDR2 reads FQNEAQ. The CDR3 totals 11 residues. V was trimmed by 7 bases and J by 14 bases, leaving 16 bases between them.